Detailed here is one T cell receptor (beta chain). Profiling relied on immunoSEQ multiplex PCR, and the TCRdb table lists in-frame clones only, not all of them. The repertoire holds about 99,000 clones, with around nine tenths as singletons. This entry comes from a study of T cell responses to AZD1222 COVID-19 vaccine. V was cut by 5 bases and J by 0 bases, with 12 bases left in between. Germline values: CDR1 LNHDA, CDR2 SQIVND (reference sequence). This CDR3 contains 15 residues. The J gene is TRBJ2-3, the V gene TRBV19; D not certain. The material sequenced was peripheral blood, taken on day 0 of AZD1222 vaccination. This clonotype was sampled from an adult in good health. The CDR3 loop reads CASSENGPSTDTQYF. The CDR3 coding sequence is TGTGCCAGTAGTGAAAATGGACCGAGCACAGATACGCAGTATTTT.